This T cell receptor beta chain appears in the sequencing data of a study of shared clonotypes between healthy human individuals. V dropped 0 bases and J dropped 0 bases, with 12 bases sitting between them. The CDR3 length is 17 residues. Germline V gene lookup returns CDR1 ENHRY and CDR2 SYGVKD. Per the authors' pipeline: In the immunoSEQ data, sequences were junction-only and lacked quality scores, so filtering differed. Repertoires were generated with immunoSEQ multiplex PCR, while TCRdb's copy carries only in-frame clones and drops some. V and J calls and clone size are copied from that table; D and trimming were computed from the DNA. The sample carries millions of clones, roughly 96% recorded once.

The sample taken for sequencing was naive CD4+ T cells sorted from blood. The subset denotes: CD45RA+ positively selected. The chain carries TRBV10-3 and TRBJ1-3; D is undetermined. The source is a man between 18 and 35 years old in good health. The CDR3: CAISESASSISGNTIYF. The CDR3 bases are TGTGCCATCAGTGAGTCTGCCTCTTCGATCTCTGGAAACACCATATATTTT.